The 29 T cell receptor beta chains given below trace back to one sample, sequenced in a study of shared clonotypes between healthy human individuals. This table comes from immunoSEQ multiplex PCR, and its TCRdb copy is limited to in-frame clones, with some not included. The table includes more than 550,000 clones, 90% detected once. The material sequenced was memory CD8+ T cells from PBMCs. Subset in this sample: CD45RO+ cells pooled with CCR7-negative TemRA cells. These receptors were collected from a man between 18 and 29 years old in good health. Some clones in this sample may be carry-over from other donors' samples.

As to this clone: The CDR3 does not end in the conserved phenylalanine or tryptophan, so this is likely a read error. The DNA is left out, because the CDR3 cannot be placed on it with certainty; the CDR3 is given as TCRdb lists it. The chain couples TRBV18 to TRBJ1-2; TRBD1 reflects the table's D call only, with no check against the DNA. Germline-derived CDR1 and CDR2 are KGHSH and LQKENI. The CDR3 is 14 amino acids long, termini counted. The CDR3 region is CASSPPGTGVLGTL.

V gene TRBV4-1 combines with J gene TRBJ2-1; no reliable D call. The CDR3 has 13 amino acids. Germline CDR1 and CDR2: MGHRA and YSYEKL. Trimming removed 0 bases at V and 5 bases at J, with 5 bases between. CDR3 sequence: CASSQDRNNEQFF. The DNA of the CDR3 is TGCGCCAGCAGCCAAGATCGAAACAATGAGCAGTTCTTC.

This rearrangement joins TRBV29-1 to TRBJ2-7; either TRBD1 or TRBD2 may fit D (7 bases each). This CDR3 has 13 residues. From germline, CDR1 is SQVTM and CDR2 ANQGSEA. The V end was cut by 7 bases, the J end by 5 bases, with 18 bases between. The CDR3 DNA sequence: TGCAGCGCCGGGGGAGGGGGCGAGAACGAGCAGTACTTC. This gives the protein CSAGGGGENEQYF.

The CDR3 coding sequence is TGCAGCGTTCTTTCGGGGGTCACTGAAGCTTTCTTT. Translation gives CSVLSGVTEAFF. This chain links TRBV29-1 with TRBJ1-1; possible D gene TRBD1, 5 bases. V lost 5 bases and J lost 4, with 11 bases in between. The CDR3 is made up of 12 amino acids. Germline V gene sequence: CDR1 SQVTM, CDR2 ANQGSEA.

The V and J genes are TRBV19 and TRBJ2-1, with D perhaps being TRBD1 or TRBD2 (5 bases each). With 3 bases removed from V and 4 bases from J, the gap between germline ends came to 16 bases. The CDR3 consists of 16 residues. Germline loops: CDR1 LNHDA, CDR2 SQIVND (reference sequence). The CDR3 sequence is CASSISGPRIYNEQFF. The DNA for the CDR3 is TGTGCCAGTAGTATCTCGGGGCCCCGAATTTACAATGAGCAGTTCTTC.

V is TRBV5-4 and J is TRBJ1-2; 11 nucleotides agree with TRBD1. Germline V gene lookup returns CDR1 SGHNT and CDR2 YYREEE (reference sequence). With V trimmed by 1 base and J by 2 bases, 10 bases remained unmatched. CDR3 length equals 18 residues. This CDR3 reads CASSLNGWTGGENYGYTF. In nucleotides, the CDR3 is TGTGCCAGCAGCTTGAATGGCTGGACAGGGGGCGAGAACTATGGCTACACCTTC.

This chain links TRBV11-2 with TRBJ1-1; D gene unclear. Trimming left V 6 bases short and J 0 bases short, with 8 bases between. The length of the CDR3 is 13 residues. The germline V gene encodes CDR1 SGHAT and CDR2 FQNNGV. CDR3 bases: TGTGCCAGCAGTCCTAGTCTGAACACTGAAGCTTTCTTT. Its translation is CASSPSLNTEAFF.

This clone came up once. Relative to the germline gene, one junction end is altered; a read error may explain this. The chain links TRBV7-9 to TRBJ2-1; D tentatively fits TRBD1 or TRBD2 (5 bases each). The CDR3 covers 11 residues. Germline values: CDR1 SEHNR, CDR2 FQNEAQ (reference sequence). CDR3 sequence: CASSFRDEGIF. For the CDR3, the DNA is TGTGCCAGCAGCTTTAGGGACGAGGGGATCTTC. The variable domain in full, with the rest retrieved from reference TRBV7-9 and TRBJ2-1, is DTGVSQNPRHKITKRGQNVTFRCDPISEHNRLYWYRQTLGQGPEFLTYFQNEAQLEKSRLLSDRFSAERPKGSFSTLEIQRTEQGDSAMYLCASSFRDEGIFGPGTRLTVL.

The chain joins TRBV27 to TRBJ2-5, with TRBD2 matching over 12 bases. Trimming removed 2 bases from V and 5 bases from J; junction bases left unmatched: 6. Germline CDR1 is MNHEY and CDR2 is SMNVEV (reference sequence). This CDR3 is 16 amino acids long. Here the CDR3 reads CASSLGPGTSGETQYF. The CDR3 DNA reads as TGTGCCAGCAGTTTAGGCCCCGGGACTAGCGGGGAGACCCAGTACTTC.

This chain links TRBV19 with TRBJ2-1; no definite D call. Germline V CDR1 and CDR2: LNHDA, SQIVND (reference sequence). This CDR3 comprises 15 residues. Deletions cut 5 bases from V and 6 bases from J, with 17 bases between. The DNA of the CDR3 is TGTGCCAGTAGTTTGTGGGCCGCTAAAGGCAATGAGCAGTTCTTC. Translation gives CASSLWAAKGNEQFF.

The chain links TRBV5-1 to TRBJ1-1, with a tentative D call TRBD1 (5 bases). The CDR3 has 18 residues. V was shortened by 7 bases and J by 0 bases, with 25 bases between the two germline ends. In germline, CDR1 is SGHRS, CDR2 YFSETQ. This CDR3 is CASSPGGTESYMNTEAFF. The CDR3 DNA sequence: TGCGCCAGCTCACCGGGGGGGACGGAGTCCTACATGAACACTGAAGCTTTCTTT.

V gene TRBV7-9 combines with J gene TRBJ2-7, with 12 bases fitting TRBD1. The CDR3 runs 15 residues. Per the germline V gene, CDR1 is SEHNR and CDR2 is FQNEAQ (reference sequence). V lost 4 bases and J lost 1; bases outside the gene matches: 2. CDR3 in amino acids: CASSSGQGASYEQYF. The CDR3 bases are TGTGCCAGCAGCTCGGGACAGGGGGCTTCCTACGAGCAGTACTTC.

This clone is a singleton in its sample. The J gene is TRBJ2-7, the V gene TRBV11-2; 9 bases match TRBD2. Germline V gene lookup returns CDR1 SGHAT and CDR2 FQNNGV. J gave up 4 bases and V 8 bases, and 3 bases lay outside the gene matches. The CDR3 has 12 residues. CDR3 protein: CASASGRYEQYF. As DNA, the CDR3 is TGTGCCAGCGCCAGCGGGAGGTACGAGCAGTACTTC.

The genes are TRBV28 and TRBJ2-1; TRBD2 aligns across 9 bases. Germline V gene lookup returns CDR1 MDHEN and CDR2 SYDVKM. The CDR3 is made up of 17 amino acids. Trimming cost V 7 bases and J 3 bases; bases outside gene matches: 13. In DNA, the CDR3 is TGTGCCAGCAAAGTTAGGCCTAGCGGGATTAACTACAATGAGCAGTTCTTC. Amino acids: CASKVRPSGINYNEQFF.

This clone was picked up one time. The chain carries TRBV27 and TRBJ1-4; 8 bases are a match to TRBD1. The J segment lost 6 bases and the V segment lost 5 bases, leaving 8 bases of the junction unmatched. Germline V gene data show CDR1 as MNHEY and CDR2 as SMNVEV (reference sequence). The CDR3 consists of 15 residues. The chain's CDR3 is CASSPSDREDEKLFF. CDR3 bases: TGTGCCAGCAGTCCCTCGGACAGGGAGGATGAAAAACTGTTTTTT.

This chain's CDR3 is CGGLAGLNEQFF. The DNA of the CDR3 is TGCGGCGGACTAGCGGGTCTCAATGAGCAGTTCTTC. The gene calls are TRBV29-1 and TRBJ2-1; the match to TRBD2 covers 11 bases. The CDR3 runs to 12 residues. Per the germline V gene, CDR1 is SQVTM and CDR2 is ANQGSEA.

The CDR3 loop reads CASSLGDISTLHF. The DNA of the CDR3 is TGTGCCAGTAGCCTCGGGGACATATCCACCCTCCACTTT. The rearrangement joins TRBV19 to TRBJ1-6; D might be TRBD1 (6 bases). Looked up from germline, CDR1 is LNHDA and CDR2 is SQIVND (reference sequence). The CDR3 has 13 residues. With 6 bases removed from V and 14 bases from J, the gap between germline ends came to 17 bases. Combining the CDR3 with reference TRBV19 and TRBJ1-6 gives the whole variable domain DGGITQSPKYLFRKEGQNVTLSCEQNLNHDAMYWYRQDPGQGLRLIYYSQIVNDFQKGDIAEGYSVSREKKESFPLTVTSAQKNPTAFYLCASSLGDISTLHFGNGTRLTVT.

This chain joins TRBV27 and TRBJ2-7; possibly TRBD1 or TRBD2 for D (5 bases each). CDR1 MNHEY and CDR2 SMNVEV come from the germline V gene (reference sequence). This CDR3 is built from 13 residues. Trimming took 5 bases from V and 8 from J, leaving 16 bases between them. The CDR3 region is CASSPRAGAKQYF. The CDR3 DNA reads TGTGCCAGCAGTCCTAGGGCCGGGGCGAAGCAGTACTTC.

V and J are TRBV19 and TRBJ1-1; TRBD1 is a possible D gene (5 bases). The CDR3 runs 16 residues. With 4 bases removed from V and 2 bases from J, the gap between germline ends came to 17 bases. Germline CDR1 LNHDA, CDR2 SQIVND (reference sequence). The CDR3 DNA follows: TGTGCCAGTAGTAAATGGGGGGGACTTGTCAACACTGAAGCTTTCTTT. Translation gives CASSKWGGLVNTEAFF.

In regard to this clone: Other nucleotide sequences in the sample specify the same CDR3. V is TRBV9 and J is TRBJ2-2, with D hard to call. The V end was cut by 3 bases, the J end by 2 bases, with 2 bases between. Per germline, CDR1 SGDLS and CDR2 YYNGEE. This CDR3 has 12 amino acids. The CDR3 region is CASSANTGELFF. As DNA, the CDR3 is TGTGCCAGCAGCGCTAACACCGGGGAGCTGTTTTTT.

V usage is TRBV4-1 and J usage is TRBJ2-1; the D gene could be TRBD1 or TRBD2 (5 bases each). Germline loops: CDR1 MGHRA, CDR2 YSYEKL. This CDR3 is built from 15 residues. V gave up 1 base and J gave up 2 bases, with 9 bases separating them. The DNA of the CDR3 is TGCGCCAGCAGCCAAGCGCCGGGACCCTACAATGAGCAGTTCTTC. Its protein is CASSQAPGPYNEQFF.

This chain joins TRBV7-9 and TRBJ2-7, with 7 bases identical to TRBD1. This CDR3 is 14 amino acids long. The germline CDR1 and CDR2 sequences are SEHNR and FQNEAQ (reference sequence). The V gene end was trimmed by 3 bases and the J gene end by 5 bases; junction bases not matched to a gene: 7. The CDR3 loop reads CASSFSVRGNEQYF. The CDR3 bases are TGTGCCAGCAGCTTTTCGGTCAGGGGGAACGAGCAGTACTTC.

The genes are TRBV6-1 and TRBJ2-1, with TRBD2 matching over 8 bases. This CDR3 has 14 residues. Germline CDR1 and CDR2: MNHNS and SASEGT. V shed 5 bases, J shed 8 bases, and the junction held 8 bases outside the gene matches. The CDR3 reads CASSPGLVIDEQFF. For the CDR3, the DNA is TGTGCCAGCAGTCCGGGACTAGTTATCGATGAGCAGTTCTTC.

This chain uses TRBV5-1 with TRBJ2-3; possibly TRBD1 for D (6 bases). Germline lookup yields CDR1 SGHRS and CDR2 YFSETQ. CDR3 length: 16 residues. V lost 0 bases, J lost 2 bases, and 13 bases lay in between. The CDR3 bases are TGCGCCAGCAGCTTGGGTCAGGGGTCCCTCACAGATACGCAGTATTTT. This gives the protein CASSLGQGSLTDTQYF.

This sequence joins TRBV5-6 and TRBJ2-7; 14 nucleotides match TRBD2. Germline CDR1 reads SGHDT; CDR2 reads YYEEEE. The CDR3 totals 16 residues. V shed 4 bases, J shed 0 bases, and the junction held 3 bases outside the gene matches. CDR3 region: CASSPGLAGDSYEQYF. CDR3 bases: TGTGCCAGCAGCCCGGGACTAGCGGGGGACTCCTACGAGCAGTACTTC.

The J gene is TRBJ1-2, the V gene TRBV28; a possible D gene is TRBD1 (5 bases). The V gene's germline CDR1 is MDHEN and CDR2 SYDVKM. CDR3 length: 14 amino acids. The V and J ends lost 4 bases and 7 bases respectively, with 16 bases between them. In DNA form, the CDR3 reads TGTGCCAGCAGTTCAGGCGCCTACAGGCCTGGCTACACCTTC. Protein sequence: CASSSGAYRPGYTF.

This chain uses TRBV19 with TRBJ1-4; D is unresolved. V was pared by 6 bases and J by 1 base, with 9 bases between. Per the germline V gene, CDR1 is LNHDA and CDR2 is SQIVND (reference sequence). The CDR3 spans 14 residues. DNA of the CDR3: TGTGCCAGTAGGGGATGGGGAACTAATGAAAAACTGTTTTTT. Translating gives CASRGWGTNEKLFF.

Worth noting for this clone: Different DNA sequences within this sample yield the same CDR3. The chain carries TRBV15 and TRBJ2-1; the D gene is possibly TRBD1 (6 bases). Germline values: CDR1 LNHNV, CDR2 YYDKDF (reference sequence). The CDR3 is 13 residues long. V was clipped by 3 bases and J by 7 bases, with 10 bases between them. Written as DNA, the CDR3 is TGTGCCACCAGCAGGGAAAGGGGGAATGAGCAGTTCTTC. It is translated as CATSRERGNEQFF.

The CDR3 DNA reads TGTGCCTGGAGTACGCTGCAAGAGACCCAGTACTTC. Amino acids: CAWSTLQETQYF. The chain links TRBV30 to TRBJ2-5, with unresolved D. Trimming left V 2 bases short and J 2 bases short, with 6 bases between. Per the germline V gene, CDR1 is GTSNPN and CDR2 is SVGIG (reference sequence). This CDR3 is 12 amino acids long.